Each of the 2 T cell receptor beta chains below was sequenced from the same sample in a study of CXCR3-negative and CXCR3-positive naive CD8 T cells. Through 5' RACE with UMI labels, the TRB cDNA libraries were prepared. One entry per CDR3 protein, without DNA, is what TCRdb gives after re-calling the 5' RACE reads. In all, the sample yields 7,000 or so distinct CDR3 sequences. The sequenced sample consisted of naive CXCR3- CD8+ T cells from blood. Subset denoted: CD45RO-CCR7+CD27+CD95- naive CD8+ T cells lacking CXCR3 (TNR3-). The receptors come from a human donor in good health. Some clones in this sample may be carry-over from other donors' samples.

The CDR3: CASSSGTGGLNYGYTF. The chain links TRBV7-6 to TRBJ1-2; TCRdb's D gene call, TRBD1, goes unchecked for lack of DNA. CDR1 is SGHVS, CDR2 FNYEAQ, per germline. This CDR3 is built from 16 residues.

CDR3 amino acids: CASSFRGSDTDTQYF. The chain employs TRBV7-8 and TRBJ2-3; there is no DNA to check the TCRdb D call of TRBD2. CDR1 and CDR2 from the germline V gene are SGHVS and FQNEAQ. CDR3 length: 15 amino acids.